This T cell receptor (beta chain) was obtained from a study of blood T cell repertoires in COVID-19. Study summary: The study drew acute and convalescent COVID-19 samples from the United States, Italy and Spain. PBMCs, B-cell-depleted T cells, or T cells were the source of the cDNA or gDNA that made up the material.

In its sample, this clone was seen once. Sequenced by immunoSEQ multiplex PCR; TCRdb stores in-frame clones only, minus some. The table lists around 61,000 clones, under 90% of them singletons. This CDR3 has 15 amino acids. Between the trimmed V and J ends, which lost 2 bases and 1 base, there was a span of 11 bases. Looked up from germline, CDR1 is ENHRY and CDR2 is SYGVKD. The sample taken for sequencing was peripheral blood. This sequence originates from a man aged 60 to 69 with acute or convalescent COVID-19. The rearrangement joins TRBV10-3 to TRBJ1-1, with unresolved D. CDR3 protein: CAISEKARANTEAFF. CDR3 coding DNA: TGTGCCATCAGTGAGAAAGCCCGAGCGAACACTGAAGCTTTCTTT.